The clone carrying this T cell receptor beta chain was seen a few times. Data came from immunoSEQ multiplex PCR; TCRdb stores just in-frame clones and leaves some out. The table lists over 130,000 clones, 76% of them singletons. The data derive from a study of blood T cell repertoires in COVID-19. Turning to the study itself: Specimens from acute and convalescent COVID-19 originated in the United States, Italy and Spain.

With V trimmed by 4 bases and J by 1 base, 4 bases remained unmatched. Germline V lookup: CDR1 LNHDA, CDR2 SQIVND (reference sequence). The CDR3 is 14 amino acids. The receptor comes from a woman aged 80 or older with active or convalescent COVID-19. The chain is built from TRBV19 and TRBJ2-7; 7 nucleotides match TRBD1. Sequenced input: peripheral blood. The chain's CDR3 is CASSTRTGSYEQYF. The CDR3 coding sequence is TGTGCCAGTAGTACCCGGACAGGATCCTACGAGCAGTACTTC.